This T cell receptor beta chain was profiled in a study of CD8 T cells in Susac syndrome. This clonotype has a single count. An input of about 0.45 to 1 ug of RNA was subjected to reverse transcription using random hexamers. The amplification used immunoSEQ multiplex PCR on TCR beta CDR3; it spanned 54 Vbeta and 13 Jbeta. TCRdb recomputed calls from the immunoSEQ multiplex PCR reads with MiXCR, one row per CDR3 protein. Of about 170,000 distinct CDR3 sequences in the sample, 85% to 95% are singletons; the top ten hold roughly 0.1%. Sequences were obtained from CD4+ T cells from PBMCs. This clonotype was sampled from a human donor with multiple sclerosis.

CDR3 coding DNA: TGTGCCAGCTCCCCAGGACAGGGGAGAACCGGGGAGCTGTTTTTT. It specifies CASSPGQGRTGELFF. The genes are TRBV18 and TRBJ2-2; 9 bases align to TRBD1. Germline CDR1 reads KGHSH; CDR2 reads LQKENI. V lost 6 bases, J lost 5 bases, and 7 bases stayed unmatched. This CDR3 has 15 residues.